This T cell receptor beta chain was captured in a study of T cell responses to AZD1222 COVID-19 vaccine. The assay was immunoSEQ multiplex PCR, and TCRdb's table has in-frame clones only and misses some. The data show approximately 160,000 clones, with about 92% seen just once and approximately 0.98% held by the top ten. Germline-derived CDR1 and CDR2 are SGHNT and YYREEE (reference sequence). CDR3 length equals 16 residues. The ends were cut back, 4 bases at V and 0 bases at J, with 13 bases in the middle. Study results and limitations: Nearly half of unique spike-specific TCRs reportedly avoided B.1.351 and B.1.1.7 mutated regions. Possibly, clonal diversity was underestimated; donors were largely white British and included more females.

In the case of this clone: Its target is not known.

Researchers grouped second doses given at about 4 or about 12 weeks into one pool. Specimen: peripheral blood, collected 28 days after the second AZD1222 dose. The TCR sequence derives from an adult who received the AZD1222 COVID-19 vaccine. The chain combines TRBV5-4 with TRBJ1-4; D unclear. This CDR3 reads CASSSLGDATNEKLFF. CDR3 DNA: TGTGCCAGCAGCAGCTTGGGTGATGCAACTAATGAAAAACTGTTTTTT.